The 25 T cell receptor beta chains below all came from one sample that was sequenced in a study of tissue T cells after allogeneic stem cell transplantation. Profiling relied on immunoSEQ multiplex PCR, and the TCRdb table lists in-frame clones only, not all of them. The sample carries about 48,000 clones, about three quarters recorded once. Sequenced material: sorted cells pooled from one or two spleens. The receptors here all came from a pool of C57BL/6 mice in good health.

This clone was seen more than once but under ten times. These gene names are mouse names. This CDR3 reads CTCSRLGGSYEQYF. CDR3 DNA (partial): TGCACCTGCAGTAGACTGGGGGGATCCTATGAACAGTAC. The rearrangement uses TRBV1 and TRBJ2-7, with TRBD2 matching 10 bases. The read ends 1 residue before the CDR3 terminus; that terminus is restored from the germline J gene. The germline gives CDR1 NSQYPW, CDR2 LRSPGD (reference sequence). The CDR3 runs 14 residues. The V segment lost 5 bases and the J segment 1 base; nucleotides outside the gene matches: 2.

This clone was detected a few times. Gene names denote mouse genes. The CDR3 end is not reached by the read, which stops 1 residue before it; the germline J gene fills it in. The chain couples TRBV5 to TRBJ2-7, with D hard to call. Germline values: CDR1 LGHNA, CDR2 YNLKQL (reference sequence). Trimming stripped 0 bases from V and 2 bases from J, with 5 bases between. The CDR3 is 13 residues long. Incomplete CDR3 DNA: TGTGCCAGCAGCCAAGATAGGCCCTATGAACAGTAC. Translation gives CASSQDRPYEQY. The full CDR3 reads CASSQDRPYEQYF.

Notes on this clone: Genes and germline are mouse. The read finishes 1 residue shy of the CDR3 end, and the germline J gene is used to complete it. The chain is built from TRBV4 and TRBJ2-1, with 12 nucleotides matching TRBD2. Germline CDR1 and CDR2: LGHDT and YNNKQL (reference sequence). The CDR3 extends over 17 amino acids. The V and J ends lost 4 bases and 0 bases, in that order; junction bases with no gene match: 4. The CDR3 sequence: CASSSGLGGHNYAEQFF. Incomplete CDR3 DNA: TGTGCCAGCAGCTCGGGACTGGGGGGTCATAACTATGCTGAGCAGTTC.

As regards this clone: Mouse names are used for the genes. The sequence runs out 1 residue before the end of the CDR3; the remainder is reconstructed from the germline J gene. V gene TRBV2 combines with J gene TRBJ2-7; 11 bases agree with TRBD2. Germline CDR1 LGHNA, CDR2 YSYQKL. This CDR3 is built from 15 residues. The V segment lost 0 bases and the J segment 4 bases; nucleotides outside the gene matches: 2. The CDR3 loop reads CASSQDRDWGYEQYF. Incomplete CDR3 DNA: TGTGCCAGCAGCCAAGATCGGGACTGGGGGTATGAACAGTAC.

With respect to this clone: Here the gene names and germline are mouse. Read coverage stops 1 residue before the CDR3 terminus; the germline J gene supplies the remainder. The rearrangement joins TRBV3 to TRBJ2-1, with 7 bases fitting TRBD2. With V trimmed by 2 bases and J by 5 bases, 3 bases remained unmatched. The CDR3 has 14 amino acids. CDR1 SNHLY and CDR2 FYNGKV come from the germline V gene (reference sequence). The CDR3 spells CASSLLGGDAEQFF. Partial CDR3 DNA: TGTGCCAGCAGCTTATTGGGGGGTGATGCTGAGCAGTTC.

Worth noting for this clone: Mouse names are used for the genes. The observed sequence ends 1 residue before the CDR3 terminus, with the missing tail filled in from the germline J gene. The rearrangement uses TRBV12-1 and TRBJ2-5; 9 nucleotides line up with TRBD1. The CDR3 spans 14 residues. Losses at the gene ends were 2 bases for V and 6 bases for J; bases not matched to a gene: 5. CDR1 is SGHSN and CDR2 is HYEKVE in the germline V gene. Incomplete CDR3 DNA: TGTGCCAGCTCTCCGGGACAGGGAGGGGACACCCAGTAC. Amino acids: CASSPGQGGDTQY. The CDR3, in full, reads CASSPGQGGDTQYF.

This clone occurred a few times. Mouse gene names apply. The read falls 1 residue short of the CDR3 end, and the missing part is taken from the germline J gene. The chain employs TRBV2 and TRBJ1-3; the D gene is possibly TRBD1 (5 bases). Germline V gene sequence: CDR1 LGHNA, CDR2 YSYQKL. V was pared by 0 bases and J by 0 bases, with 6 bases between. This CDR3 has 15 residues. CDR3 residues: CASSQEGRSGNTLYF. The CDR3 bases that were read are TGTGCCAGCAGCCAAGAGGGGCGTTCTGGAAATACGCTCTAT.

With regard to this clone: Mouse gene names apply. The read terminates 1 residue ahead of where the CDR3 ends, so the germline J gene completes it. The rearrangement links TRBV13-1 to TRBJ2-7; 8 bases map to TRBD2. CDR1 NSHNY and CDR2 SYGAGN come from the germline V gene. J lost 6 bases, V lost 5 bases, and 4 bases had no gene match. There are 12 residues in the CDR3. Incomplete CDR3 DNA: TGTGCCAGCAGCCTGGGGGGTTCTGAACAGTAC. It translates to CASSLGGSEQY. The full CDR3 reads CASSLGGSEQYF.

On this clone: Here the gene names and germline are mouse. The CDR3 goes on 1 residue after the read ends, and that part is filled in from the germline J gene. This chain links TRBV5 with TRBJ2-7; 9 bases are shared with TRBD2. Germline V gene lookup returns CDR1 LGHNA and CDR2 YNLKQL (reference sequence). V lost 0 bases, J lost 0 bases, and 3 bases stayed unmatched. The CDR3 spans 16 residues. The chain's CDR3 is CASSQDWGGSSYEQYF. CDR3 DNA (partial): TGTGCCAGCAGCCAAGACTGGGGGGGAAGCTCCTATGAACAGTAC.

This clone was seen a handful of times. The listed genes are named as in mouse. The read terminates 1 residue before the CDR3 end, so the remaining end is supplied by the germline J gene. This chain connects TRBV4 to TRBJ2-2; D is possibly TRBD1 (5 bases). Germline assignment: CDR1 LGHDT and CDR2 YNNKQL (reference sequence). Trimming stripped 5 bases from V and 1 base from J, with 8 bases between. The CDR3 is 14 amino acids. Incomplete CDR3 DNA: TGTGCCAGCAGCAAGGACAAAAACACCGGGCAGCTCTAC. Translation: CASSKDKNTGQLY. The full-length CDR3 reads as CASSKDKNTGQLYF.

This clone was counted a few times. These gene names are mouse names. The CDR3 is CASSLDTYEQYF. CDR3 DNA (partial): TGTGCCAGCAGCTTAGACACTTATGAACAGTAC. The rearrangement links TRBV3 to TRBJ2-7, with no clear D. With the read ending 1 residue before the CDR3 end, the germline J gene is used to fill in that end. V lost 1 base, J lost 4 bases, and 5 bases lay in between. The CDR3 runs to 12 residues. Germline values: CDR1 SNHLY, CDR2 FYNGKV (reference sequence).

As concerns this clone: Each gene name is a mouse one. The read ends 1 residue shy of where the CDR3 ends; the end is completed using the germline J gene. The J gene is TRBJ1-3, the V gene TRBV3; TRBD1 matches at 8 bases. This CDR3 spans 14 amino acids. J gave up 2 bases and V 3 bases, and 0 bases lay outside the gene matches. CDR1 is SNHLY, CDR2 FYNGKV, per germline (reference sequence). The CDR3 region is CASSLDRAGNTLYF. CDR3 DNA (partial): TGTGCCAGCAGCTTGGACAGGGCTGGAAATACGCTCTAT.

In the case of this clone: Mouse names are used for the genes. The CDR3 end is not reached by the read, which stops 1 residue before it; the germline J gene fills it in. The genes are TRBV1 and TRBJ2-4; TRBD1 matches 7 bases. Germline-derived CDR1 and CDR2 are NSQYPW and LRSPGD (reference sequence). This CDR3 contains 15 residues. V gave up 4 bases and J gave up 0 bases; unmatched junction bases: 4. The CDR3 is CTCSGDSSSQNTLYF. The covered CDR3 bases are TGCACCTGCAGTGGGGACAGTTCTAGTCAAAACACCTTGTAC.

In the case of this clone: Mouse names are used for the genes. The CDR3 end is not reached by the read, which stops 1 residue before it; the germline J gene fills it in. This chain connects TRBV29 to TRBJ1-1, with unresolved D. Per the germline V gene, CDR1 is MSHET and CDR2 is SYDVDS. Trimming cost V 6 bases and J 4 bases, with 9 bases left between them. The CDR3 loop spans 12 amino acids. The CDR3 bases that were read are TGTGCTAGCAGCCCCCTGGGCACAGAAGTCTTC. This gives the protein CASSPLGTEVF. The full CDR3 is CASSPLGTEVFF.

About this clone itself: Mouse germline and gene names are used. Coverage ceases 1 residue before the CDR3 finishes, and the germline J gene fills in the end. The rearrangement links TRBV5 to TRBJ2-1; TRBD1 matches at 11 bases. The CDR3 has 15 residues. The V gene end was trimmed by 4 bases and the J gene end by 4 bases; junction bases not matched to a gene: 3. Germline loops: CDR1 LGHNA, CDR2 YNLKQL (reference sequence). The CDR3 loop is CASSRTGGAYAEQFF. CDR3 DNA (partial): TGTGCCAGCAGCCGGACAGGGGGCGCTTATGCTGAGCAGTTC.

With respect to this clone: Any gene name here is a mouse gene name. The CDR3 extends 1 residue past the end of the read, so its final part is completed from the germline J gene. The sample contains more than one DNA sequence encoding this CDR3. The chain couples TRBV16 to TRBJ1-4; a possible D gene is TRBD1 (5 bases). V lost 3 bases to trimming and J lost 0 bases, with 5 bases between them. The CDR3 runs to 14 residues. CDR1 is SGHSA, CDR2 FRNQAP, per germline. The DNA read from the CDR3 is TGTGCAAGCAGCTTGACAGTTTCCAACGAAAGATTATTT. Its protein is CASSLTVSNERLF. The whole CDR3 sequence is CASSLTVSNERLFF.

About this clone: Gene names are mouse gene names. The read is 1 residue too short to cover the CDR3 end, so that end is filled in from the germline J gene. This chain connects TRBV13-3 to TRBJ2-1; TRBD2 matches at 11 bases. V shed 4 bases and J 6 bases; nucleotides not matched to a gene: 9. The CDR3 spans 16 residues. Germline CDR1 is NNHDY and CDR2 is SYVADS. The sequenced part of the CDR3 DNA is TGTGCCAGCAGTCCCGGGACTGGGGGTTCTGGTGCTGAGCAGTTC. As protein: CASSPGTGGSGAEQF. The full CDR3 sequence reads CASSPGTGGSGAEQFF.

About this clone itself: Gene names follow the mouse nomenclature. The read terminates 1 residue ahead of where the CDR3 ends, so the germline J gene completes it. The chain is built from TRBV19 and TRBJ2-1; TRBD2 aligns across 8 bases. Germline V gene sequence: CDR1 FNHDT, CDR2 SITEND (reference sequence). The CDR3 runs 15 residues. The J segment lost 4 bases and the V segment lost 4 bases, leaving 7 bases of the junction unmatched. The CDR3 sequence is CASSPAGGRYAEQFF. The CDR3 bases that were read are TGTGCCAGCAGTCCCGCTGGGGGGCGGTATGCTGAGCAGTTC.

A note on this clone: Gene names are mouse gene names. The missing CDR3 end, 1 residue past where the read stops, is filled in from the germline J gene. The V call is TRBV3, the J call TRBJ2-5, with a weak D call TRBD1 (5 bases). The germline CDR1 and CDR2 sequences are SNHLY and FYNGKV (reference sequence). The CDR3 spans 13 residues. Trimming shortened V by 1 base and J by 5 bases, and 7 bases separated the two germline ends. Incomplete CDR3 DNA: TGTGCCAGCAGCTTAGGCAGGGTAGACACCCAGTAC. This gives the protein CASSLGRVDTQY. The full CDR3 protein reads CASSLGRVDTQYF.

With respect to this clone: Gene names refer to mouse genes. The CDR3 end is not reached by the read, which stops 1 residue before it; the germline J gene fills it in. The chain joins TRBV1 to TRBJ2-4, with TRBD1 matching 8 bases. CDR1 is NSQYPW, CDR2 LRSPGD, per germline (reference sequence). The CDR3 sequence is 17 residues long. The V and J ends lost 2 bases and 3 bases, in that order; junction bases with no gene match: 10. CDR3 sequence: CTCSASTGASRQNTLYF. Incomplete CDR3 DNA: TGCACCTGCAGTGCATCGACAGGGGCTAGTCGGCAAAACACCTTGTAC.

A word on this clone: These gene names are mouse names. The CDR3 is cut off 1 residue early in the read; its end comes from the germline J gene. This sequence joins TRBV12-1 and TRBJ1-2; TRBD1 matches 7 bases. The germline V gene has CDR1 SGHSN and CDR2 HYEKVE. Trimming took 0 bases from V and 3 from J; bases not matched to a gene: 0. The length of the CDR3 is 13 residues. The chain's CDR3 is CASSLRGHSDYTF. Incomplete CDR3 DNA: TGTGCCAGCTCTCTCAGGGGGCACTCCGACTACACC.

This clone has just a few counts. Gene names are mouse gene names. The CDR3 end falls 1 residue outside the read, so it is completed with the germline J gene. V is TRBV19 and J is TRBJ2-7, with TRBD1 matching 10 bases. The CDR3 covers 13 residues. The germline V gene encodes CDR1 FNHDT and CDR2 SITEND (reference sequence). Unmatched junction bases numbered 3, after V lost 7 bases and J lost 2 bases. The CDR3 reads CASLGQGAYEQYF. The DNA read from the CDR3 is TGTGCCAGCCTCGGACAGGGGGCCTATGAACAGTAC.

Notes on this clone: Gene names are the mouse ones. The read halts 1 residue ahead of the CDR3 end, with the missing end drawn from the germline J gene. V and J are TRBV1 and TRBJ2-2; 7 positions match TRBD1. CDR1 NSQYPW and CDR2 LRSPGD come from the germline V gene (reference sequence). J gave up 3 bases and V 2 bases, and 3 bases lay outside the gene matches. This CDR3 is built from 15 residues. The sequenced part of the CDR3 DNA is TGCACCTGCAGTGCATACAGGGGATACACCGGGCAGCTCTAC. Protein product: CTCSAYRGYTGQLY. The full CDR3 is CTCSAYRGYTGQLYF.

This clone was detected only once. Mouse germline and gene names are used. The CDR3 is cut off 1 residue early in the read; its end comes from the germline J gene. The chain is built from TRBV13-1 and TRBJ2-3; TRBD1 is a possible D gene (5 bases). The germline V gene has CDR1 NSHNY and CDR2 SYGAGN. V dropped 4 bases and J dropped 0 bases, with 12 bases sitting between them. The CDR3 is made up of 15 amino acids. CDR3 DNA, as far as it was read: TGTGCCAGCAGTCCCTCGACAGTTAGTGCAGAAACGCTGTAT. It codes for CASSPSTVSAETLY. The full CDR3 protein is CASSPSTVSAETLYF.

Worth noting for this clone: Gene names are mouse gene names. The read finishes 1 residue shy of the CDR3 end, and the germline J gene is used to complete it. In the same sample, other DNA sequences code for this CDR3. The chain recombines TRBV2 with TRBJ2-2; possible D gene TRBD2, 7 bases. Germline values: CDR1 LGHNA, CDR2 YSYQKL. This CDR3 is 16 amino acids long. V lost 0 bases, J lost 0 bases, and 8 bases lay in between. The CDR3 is CASSQEGGANTGQLYF. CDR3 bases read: TGTGCCAGCAGCCAAGAAGGGGGGGCAAACACCGGGCAGCTCTAC.